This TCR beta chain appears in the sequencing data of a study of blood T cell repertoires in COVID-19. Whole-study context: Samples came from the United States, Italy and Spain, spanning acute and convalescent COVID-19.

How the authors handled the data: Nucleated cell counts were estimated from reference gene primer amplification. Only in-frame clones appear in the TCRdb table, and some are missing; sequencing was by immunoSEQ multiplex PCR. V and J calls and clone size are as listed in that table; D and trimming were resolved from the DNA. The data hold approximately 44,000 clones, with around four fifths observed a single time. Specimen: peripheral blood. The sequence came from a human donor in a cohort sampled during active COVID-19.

The CDR3 region has the DNA TGTGCCAGCAGGAACCGGGTCGCCTCCTACGAGCAGTACTTC. It is translated as CASRNRVASYEQYF. V usage is TRBV6-6 and J usage is TRBJ2-7; D is unresolved. The CDR3 covers 14 residues. V shed 6 bases and J shed 0 bases, with 12 bases lying between them. Germline V lookup: CDR1 MNHNY, CDR2 SVGAGI (reference sequence).